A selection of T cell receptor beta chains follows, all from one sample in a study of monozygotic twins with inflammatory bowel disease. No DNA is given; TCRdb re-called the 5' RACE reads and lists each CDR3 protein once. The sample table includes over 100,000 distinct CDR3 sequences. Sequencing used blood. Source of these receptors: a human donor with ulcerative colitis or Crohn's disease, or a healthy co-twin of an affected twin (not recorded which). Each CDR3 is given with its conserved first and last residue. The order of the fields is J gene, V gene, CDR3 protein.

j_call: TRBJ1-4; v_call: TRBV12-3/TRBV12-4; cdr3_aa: CASSLGAGIEKLFF
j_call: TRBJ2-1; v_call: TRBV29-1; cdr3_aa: CSVEARDRRYNEQFF
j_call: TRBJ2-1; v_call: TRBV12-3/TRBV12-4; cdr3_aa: CASGPGRGDSYNEQFF
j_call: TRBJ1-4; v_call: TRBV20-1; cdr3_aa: CSARIQGSNEKLFF
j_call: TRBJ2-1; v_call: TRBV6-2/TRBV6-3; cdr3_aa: CASSYSPLSGIYNEQFF
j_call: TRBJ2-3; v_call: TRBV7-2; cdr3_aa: CASSLGPSGATDTQYF
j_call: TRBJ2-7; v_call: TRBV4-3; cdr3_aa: CASSQDWAYEQYF
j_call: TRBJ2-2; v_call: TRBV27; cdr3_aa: CASQTTRLYTGELFF
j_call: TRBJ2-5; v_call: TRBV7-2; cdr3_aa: CASSPGTSGLIRETQYF
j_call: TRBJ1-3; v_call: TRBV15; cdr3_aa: CATSRDSSGNTIYF
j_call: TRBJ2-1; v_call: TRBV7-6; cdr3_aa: CASSLGWRGPRDEQFF
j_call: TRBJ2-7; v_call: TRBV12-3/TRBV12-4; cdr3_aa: CASARDRGLAEQYF
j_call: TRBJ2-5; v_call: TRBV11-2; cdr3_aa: CASTGPFQETQYF
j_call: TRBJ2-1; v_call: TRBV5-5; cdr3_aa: CASSGVAGNYEQFF
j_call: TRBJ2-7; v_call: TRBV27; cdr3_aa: CASSSGTGGPYEQYF
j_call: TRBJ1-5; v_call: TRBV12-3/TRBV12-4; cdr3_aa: CASSSLRAGLDSNQPQHF
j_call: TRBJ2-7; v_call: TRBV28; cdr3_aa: CASSSLAGGAYEQYF
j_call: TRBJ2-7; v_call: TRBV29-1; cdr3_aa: CSVGVGESSYEQYF
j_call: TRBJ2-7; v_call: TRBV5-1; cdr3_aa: CASSLGEDYEQYF
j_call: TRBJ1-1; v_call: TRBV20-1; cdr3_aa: CSARDPWGENTEAFF